The 2 T cell receptor beta chains reported below all come from one sample, sequenced in a study of blood T cell repertoires in COVID-19. TCRdb keeps only in-frame clones here, not all; method: immunoSEQ multiplex PCR. The table lists some 100,000 clones, 88% of them singletons. Source material: peripheral blood. The receptor set was obtained from a woman aged 80 or over with active COVID-19.

The CDR3 loop reads CASSLRGAGFQETQYF. The CDR3 DNA is TGTGCCAGCAGCTTGAGGGGAGCGGGCTTTCAAGAGACCCAGTACTTC. This chain uses TRBV7-9 with TRBJ2-5; TRBD2 is a possible D gene (6 bases). The length of the CDR3 is 16 residues. CDR1 is SEHNR, CDR2 FQNEAQ, per germline (reference sequence). V was trimmed by 3 bases and J by 2 bases, leaving 16 bases between them. Supplemented by reference TRBV7-9 and TRBJ2-5, the full variable domain reads DTGVSQNPRHKITKRGQNVTFRCDPISEHNRLYWYRQTLGQGPEFLTYFQNEAQLEKSRLLSDRFSAERPKGSFSTLEIQRTEQGDSAMYLCASSLRGAGFQETQYFGPGTRLLVL.

J is TRBJ2-5 and V is TRBV9, with a weak D call TRBD1 (5 bases). Trimming left V 4 bases short and J 4 bases short, with 17 bases between. CDR3 length: 15 residues. The germline V gene encodes CDR1 SGDLS and CDR2 YYNGEE. The CDR3, as DNA: TGTGCCAGCAGCCGGCGGTCCAATCAGGGAGAGACCCAGTACTTC. Encoded protein: CASSRRSNQGETQYF.